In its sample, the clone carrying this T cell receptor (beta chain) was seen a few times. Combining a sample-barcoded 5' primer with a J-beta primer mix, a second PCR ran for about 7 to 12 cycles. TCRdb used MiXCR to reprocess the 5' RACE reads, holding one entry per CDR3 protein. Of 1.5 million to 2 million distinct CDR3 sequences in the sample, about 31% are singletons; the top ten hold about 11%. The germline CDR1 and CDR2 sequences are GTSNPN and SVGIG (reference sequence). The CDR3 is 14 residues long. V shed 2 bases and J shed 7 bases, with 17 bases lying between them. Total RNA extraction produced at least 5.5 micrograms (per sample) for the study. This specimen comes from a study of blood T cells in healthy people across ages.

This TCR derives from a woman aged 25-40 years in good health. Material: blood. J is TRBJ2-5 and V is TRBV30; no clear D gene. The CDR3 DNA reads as TGTGCCTGGAGTTTGGACGGAAGTCTACGGACCCAGTACTTC. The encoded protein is CAWSLDGSLRTQYF.